This TCR beta chain comes out of a study of control samples from healthy donors and cancer patients (dated by TCRdb to about 2020). This clone occurred once. Its target antigen remains unknown. The sample holds no much larger clone one base away, and base qualities are not on file. V lost 5 bases and J lost 4 bases; the stretch between them is 15 bases long. From the germline V gene (reference sequence), CDR1 is MNHEY and CDR2 is SMNVEV. Counted from cysteine to phenylalanine, this CDR3 has 16 amino acids. Only the CDR3 DNA stays, 48 bases, in frame from base 1. Receptors were amplified or captured by the immunoSEQ multiplex PCR assay. TCRdb limited this immuneACCESS table to in-frame rearrangements with V and J called. A share of clones is missing; checked studies link under half to unresolved V genes, and the rest is unexplained. This sample has some 120,000 clones in its table, and 80% to 90% of those were observed once. The ten largest clones capture 9.5% to 13% of the sample.

Recombination joined TRBV27 with TRBJ1-6; the D gene is possibly TRBD1, with 6 bases matching. The sample consisted of blood. This TCR was sampled from a man in his thirties or forties in good health. The CDR3 region: CASSLRGGGYNSPLHF. Here is the DNA: TGTGCCAGCAGTCTACGGGGGGGCGGATATAATTCACCCCTCCACTTT.